The 2 T cell receptor beta chains below were found in one sample sequenced in a study of OX40 agonist ivuxolimab in advanced cancers. Produced via immunoSEQ multiplex PCR; TCRdb's table is partial and in-frame only. The table lists more than 25,000 clones, about 74% of them singletons. The sample was CD4+ or CD8+ T cells sorted from blood, taken in a trial of the OX40 agonist ivuxolimab. These receptors originate from an adult with an advanced solid tumor such as melanoma, head and neck, liver or kidney cancer.

J is TRBJ1-5 and V is TRBV2, with TRBD1 identical over 7 bases. Trimming at V came to 4 bases and at J to 0 bases, leaving 6 bases not matched to a gene. The CDR3 runs to 16 residues. Germline lookup yields CDR1 SNHLY and CDR2 FYNNEI. This CDR3 reads CASSATTGNSNQPQHF. For the CDR3, the DNA is TGTGCCAGCAGTGCGACGACAGGGAATAGCAATCAGCCCCAGCATTTT.

V usage is TRBV19 and J usage is TRBJ2-1; 9 bases are shared with TRBD1. This CDR3 has 13 amino acids. Germline trimming cut 8 bases from V and 7 bases from J; bases unmatched to any gene: 6. Per the germline V gene, CDR1 is LNHDA and CDR2 is SQIVND (reference sequence). CDR3 region: CASQDRGRNEQFF. CDR3 sequence (DNA): TGTGCCAGTCAGGACAGGGGCAGGAATGAGCAGTTCTTC.